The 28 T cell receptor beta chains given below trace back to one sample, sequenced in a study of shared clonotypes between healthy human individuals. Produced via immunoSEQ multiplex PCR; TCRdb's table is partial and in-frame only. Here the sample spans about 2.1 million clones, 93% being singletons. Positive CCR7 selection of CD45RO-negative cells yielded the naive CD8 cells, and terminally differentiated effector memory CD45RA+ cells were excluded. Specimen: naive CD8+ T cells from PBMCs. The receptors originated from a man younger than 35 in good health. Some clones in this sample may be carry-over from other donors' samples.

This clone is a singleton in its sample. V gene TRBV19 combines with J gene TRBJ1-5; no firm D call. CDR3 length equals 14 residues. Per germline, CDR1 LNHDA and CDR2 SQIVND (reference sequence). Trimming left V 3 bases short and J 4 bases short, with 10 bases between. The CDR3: CASSILIVNQPQHF. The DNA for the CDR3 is TGTGCCAGTAGTATCTTGATTGTTAATCAGCCCCAGCATTTT.

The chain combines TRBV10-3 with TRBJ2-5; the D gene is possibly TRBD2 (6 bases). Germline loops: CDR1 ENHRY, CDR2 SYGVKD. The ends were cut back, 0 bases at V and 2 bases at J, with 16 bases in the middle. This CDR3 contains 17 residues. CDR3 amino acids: CAISESSASVFQETQYF. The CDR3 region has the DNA TGTGCCATCAGTGAGTCCTCGGCTAGCGTCTTTCAAGAGACCCAGTACTTC.

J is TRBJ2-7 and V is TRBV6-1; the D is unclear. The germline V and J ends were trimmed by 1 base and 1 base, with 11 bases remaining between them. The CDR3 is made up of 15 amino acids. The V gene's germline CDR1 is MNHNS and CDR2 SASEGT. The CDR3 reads CASSEVADLSYEQYF. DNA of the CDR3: TGTGCCAGCAGTGAAGTGGCGGACCTGTCCTACGAGCAGTACTTC.

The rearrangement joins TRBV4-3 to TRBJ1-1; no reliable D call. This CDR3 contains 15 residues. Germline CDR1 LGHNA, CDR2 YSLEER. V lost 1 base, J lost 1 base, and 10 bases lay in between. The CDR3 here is CASSQGRGRNTEAFF. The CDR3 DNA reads TGCGCCAGCAGCCAAGGGCGGGGAAGGAACACTGAAGCTTTCTTT.

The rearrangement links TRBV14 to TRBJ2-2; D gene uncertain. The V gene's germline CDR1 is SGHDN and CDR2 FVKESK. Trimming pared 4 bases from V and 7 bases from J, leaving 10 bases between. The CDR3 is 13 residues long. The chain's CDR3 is CASSLVGIGELFF. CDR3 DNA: TGTGCCAGCAGCCTAGTAGGGATCGGGGAGCTGTTTTTT.

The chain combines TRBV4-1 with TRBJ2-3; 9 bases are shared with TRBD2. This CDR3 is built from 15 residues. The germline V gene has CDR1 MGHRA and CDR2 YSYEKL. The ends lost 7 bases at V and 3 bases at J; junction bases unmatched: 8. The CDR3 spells CASTTTSGKTDTQYF. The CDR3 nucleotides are TGCGCCAGCACCACGACTAGCGGTAAAACAGATACGCAGTATTTT.

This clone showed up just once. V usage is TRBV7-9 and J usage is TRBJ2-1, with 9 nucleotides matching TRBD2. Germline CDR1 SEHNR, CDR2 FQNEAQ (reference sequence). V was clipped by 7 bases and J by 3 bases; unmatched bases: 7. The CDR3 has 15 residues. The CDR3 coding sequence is TGTGCCAGCACTAGGCTAGCGGGGTACTACAATGAGCAGTTCTTC. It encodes CASTRLAGYYNEQFF.

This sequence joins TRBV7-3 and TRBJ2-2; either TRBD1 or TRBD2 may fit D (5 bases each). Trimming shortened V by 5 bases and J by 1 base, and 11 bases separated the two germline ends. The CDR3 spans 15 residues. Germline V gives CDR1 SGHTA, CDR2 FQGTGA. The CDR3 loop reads CASSAGTQNTGELFF. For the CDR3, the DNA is TGTGCCAGCAGCGCCGGGACCCAGAACACCGGGGAGCTGTTTTTT.

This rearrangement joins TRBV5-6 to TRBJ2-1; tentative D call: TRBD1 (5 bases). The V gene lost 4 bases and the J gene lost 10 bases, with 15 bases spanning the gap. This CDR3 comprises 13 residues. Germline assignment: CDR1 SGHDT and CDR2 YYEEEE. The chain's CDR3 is CASSPGHPKEQFF. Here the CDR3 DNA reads TGTGCCAGCAGCCCTGGACATCCAAAAGAGCAGTTCTTC.

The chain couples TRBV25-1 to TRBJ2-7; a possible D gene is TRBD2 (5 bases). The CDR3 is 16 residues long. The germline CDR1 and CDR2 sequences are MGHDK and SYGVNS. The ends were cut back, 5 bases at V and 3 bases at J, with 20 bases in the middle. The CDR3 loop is CASSTYEGLGLYEQYF. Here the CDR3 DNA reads TGTGCCAGCAGTACCTACGAGGGCCTAGGGCTCTACGAGCAGTACTTC.

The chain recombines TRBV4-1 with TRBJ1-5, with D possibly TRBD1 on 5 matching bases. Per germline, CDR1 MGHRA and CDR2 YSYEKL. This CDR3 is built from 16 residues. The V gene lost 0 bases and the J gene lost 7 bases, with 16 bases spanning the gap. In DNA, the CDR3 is TGCGCCAGCAGCCAAGATAGGATGGCAGGGTGGCAGCCCCAGCATTTT. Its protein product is CASSQDRMAGWQPQHF.

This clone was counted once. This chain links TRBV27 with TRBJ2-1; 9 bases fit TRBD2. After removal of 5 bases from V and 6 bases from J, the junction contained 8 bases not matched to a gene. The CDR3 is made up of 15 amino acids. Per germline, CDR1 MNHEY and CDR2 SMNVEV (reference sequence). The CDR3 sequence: CASSAMREGLNEQFF. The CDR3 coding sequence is TGTGCCAGCAGTGCGATGCGGGAGGGGCTCAATGAGCAGTTCTTC.

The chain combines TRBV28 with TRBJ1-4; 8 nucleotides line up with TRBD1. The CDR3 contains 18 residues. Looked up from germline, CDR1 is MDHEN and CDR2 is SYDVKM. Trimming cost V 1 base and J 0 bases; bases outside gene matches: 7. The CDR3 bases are TGTGCCAGCAGTTTATCAGGGGGCGCGGCCCCAACTAATGAAAAACTGTTTTTT. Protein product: CASSLSGGAAPTNEKLFF.

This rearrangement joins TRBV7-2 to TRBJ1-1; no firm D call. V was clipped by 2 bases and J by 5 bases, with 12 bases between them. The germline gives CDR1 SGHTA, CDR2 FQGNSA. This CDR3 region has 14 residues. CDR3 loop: CASSLLIRGTEAFF. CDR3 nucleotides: TGTGCCAGCAGCTTACTGATCCGAGGGACTGAAGCTTTCTTT.

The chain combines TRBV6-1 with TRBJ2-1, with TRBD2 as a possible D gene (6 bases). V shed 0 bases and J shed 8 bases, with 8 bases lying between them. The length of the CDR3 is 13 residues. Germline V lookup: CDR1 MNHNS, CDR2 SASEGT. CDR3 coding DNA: TGTGCCAGCAGTGAAGCTCGGGGGTATGAGCAGTTCTTC. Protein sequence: CASSEARGYEQFF.

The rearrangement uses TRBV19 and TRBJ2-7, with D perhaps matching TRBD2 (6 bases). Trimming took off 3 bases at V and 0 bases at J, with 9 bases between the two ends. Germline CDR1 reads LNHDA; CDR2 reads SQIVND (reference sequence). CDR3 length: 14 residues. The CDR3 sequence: CASSIGDFSYEQYF. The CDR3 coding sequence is TGTGCCAGTAGTATCGGGGACTTCTCCTACGAGCAGTACTTC.

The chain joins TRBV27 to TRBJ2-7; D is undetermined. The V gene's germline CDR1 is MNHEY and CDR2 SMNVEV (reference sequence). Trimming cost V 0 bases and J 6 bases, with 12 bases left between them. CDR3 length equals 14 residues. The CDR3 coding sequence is TGTGCCAGCAGTTTATCCGTTCGGGCCCTCGAGCAGTACTTC. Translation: CASSLSVRALEQYF.

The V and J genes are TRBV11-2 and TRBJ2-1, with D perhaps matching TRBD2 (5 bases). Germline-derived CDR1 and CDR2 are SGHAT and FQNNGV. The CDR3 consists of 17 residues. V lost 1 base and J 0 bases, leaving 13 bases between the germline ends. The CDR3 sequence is CASSLVSGYSSYNEQFF. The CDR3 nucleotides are TGTGCCAGCAGCTTAGTTTCGGGGTATAGCTCCTACAATGAGCAGTTCTTC.

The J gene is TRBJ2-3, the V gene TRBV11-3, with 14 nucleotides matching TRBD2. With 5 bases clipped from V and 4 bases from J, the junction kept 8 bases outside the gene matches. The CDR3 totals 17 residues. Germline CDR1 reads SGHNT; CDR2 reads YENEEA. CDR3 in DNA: TGTGCCAGCAGCCCGGGGACTAGCGGGAGAGGTTCAGATACGCAGTATTTT. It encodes CASSPGTSGRGSDTQYF.

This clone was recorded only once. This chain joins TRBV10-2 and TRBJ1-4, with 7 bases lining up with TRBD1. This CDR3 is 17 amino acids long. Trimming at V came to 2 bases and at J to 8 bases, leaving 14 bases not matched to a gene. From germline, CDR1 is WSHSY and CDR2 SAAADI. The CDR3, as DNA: TGCGCCAGCAGTGAGCCCATGACAGGGAGGAAGAAGGAAAAACTGTTTTTT. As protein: CASSEPMTGRKKEKLFF.

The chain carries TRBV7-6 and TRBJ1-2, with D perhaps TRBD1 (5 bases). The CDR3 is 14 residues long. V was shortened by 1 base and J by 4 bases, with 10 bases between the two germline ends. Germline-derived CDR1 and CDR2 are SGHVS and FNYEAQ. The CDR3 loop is CASSLDGTRYGYTF. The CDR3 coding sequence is TGTGCCAGCAGCTTAGATGGGACTCGCTATGGCTACACCTTC.

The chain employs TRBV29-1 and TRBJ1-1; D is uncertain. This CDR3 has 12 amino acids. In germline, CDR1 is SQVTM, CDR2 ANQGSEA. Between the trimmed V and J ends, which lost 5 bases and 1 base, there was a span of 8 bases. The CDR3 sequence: CSVTTPNTEAFF. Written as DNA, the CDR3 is TGCAGCGTTACCACACCGAACACTGAAGCTTTCTTT.

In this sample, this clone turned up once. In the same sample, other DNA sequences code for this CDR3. CDR3: CASSLGLIYEQYF. CDR3 DNA: TGTGCCAGCAGTTTGGGGCTTATCTACGAGCAGTACTTC. This chain connects TRBV27 to TRBJ2-7; D may be TRBD1 (5 bases). V was cut by 3 bases and J by 3 bases, with 9 bases left in between. The CDR3 runs to 13 residues. The germline V gene encodes CDR1 MNHEY and CDR2 SMNVEV (reference sequence).

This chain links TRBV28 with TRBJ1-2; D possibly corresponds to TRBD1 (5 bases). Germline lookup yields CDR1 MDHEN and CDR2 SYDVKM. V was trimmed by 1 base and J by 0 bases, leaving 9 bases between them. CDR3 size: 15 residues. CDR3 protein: CASSLLRQSNYGYTF. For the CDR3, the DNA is TGTGCCAGCAGTTTATTGAGACAGTCTAACTATGGCTACACCTTC.

CDR3 in DNA: TGTGCCAGCAGTGACCGGCCGGAGGGGCCGAACACCGGGGAGCTGTTTTTT. Residues: CASSDRPEGPNTGELFF. J is TRBJ2-2 and V is TRBV28; maybe TRBD2 (6 bases). This CDR3 is 17 amino acids long. Germline CDR1 and CDR2: MDHEN and SYDVKM. V lost 5 bases, J lost 0 bases, and 16 bases lay in between. Together with reference TRBV28 and TRBJ2-2, the CDR3 gives the full variable domain: DVKVTQSSRYLVKRTGEKVFLECVQDMDHENMFWYRQDPGLGLRLIYFSYDVKMKEKGDIPEGYSVSREKKERFSLILESASTNQTSMYLCASSDRPEGPNTGELFFGEGSRLTVL.

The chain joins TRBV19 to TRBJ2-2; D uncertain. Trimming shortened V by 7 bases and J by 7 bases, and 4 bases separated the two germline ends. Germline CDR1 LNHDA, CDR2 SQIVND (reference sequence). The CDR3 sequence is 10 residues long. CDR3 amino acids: CASKHGELFF. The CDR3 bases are TGTGCCAGTAAACACGGGGAGCTGTTTTTT.

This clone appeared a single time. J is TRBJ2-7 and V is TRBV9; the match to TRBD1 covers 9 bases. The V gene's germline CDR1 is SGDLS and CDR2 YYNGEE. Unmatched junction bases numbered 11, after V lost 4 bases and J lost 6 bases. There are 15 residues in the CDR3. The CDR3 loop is CASSPAGTGSPEQYF. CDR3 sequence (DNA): TGTGCCAGCAGCCCAGCGGGGACAGGGTCACCCGAGCAGTACTTC.

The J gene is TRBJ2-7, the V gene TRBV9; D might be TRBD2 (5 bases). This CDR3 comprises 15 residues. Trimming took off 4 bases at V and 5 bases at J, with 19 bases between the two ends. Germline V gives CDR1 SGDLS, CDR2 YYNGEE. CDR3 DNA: TGTGCCAGCAGCCCTTGGCCCTCGGAGAGGGACGAGCAGTACTTC. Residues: CASSPWPSERDEQYF.